A single sample is the source of the 24 T cell receptor beta chains below, sequenced in a study of blood T cell repertoires in COVID-19. Method: immunoSEQ multiplex PCR; TCRdb's copy keeps in-frame clones and lacks some. This sample yields about 280,000 clones, of which 89% are seen a single time; roughly 11% belongs to the top ten. The sample consisted of peripheral blood. These receptors were taken from a woman in her twenties or thirties with COVID-19, enrolled during active disease.

The V and J genes are TRBV27 and TRBJ2-3, with TRBD2 identical over 16 bases. CDR3 length: 16 residues. Trimming removed 6 bases from V and 5 bases from J; junction bases left unmatched: 5. Germline CDR1 reads MNHEY; CDR2 reads SMNVEV (reference sequence). CDR3 bases: TGTGCCAGCAGGCTGGGACTAGCGGGGGGGCAAGATACGCAGTATTTT. It yields the protein CASRLGLAGGQDTQYF.

CDR3: CASSLFGVETQYF. The DNA of the CDR3 is TGCGCCAGCAGCTTGTTCGGGGTCGAGACCCAGTACTTC. This chain links TRBV5-1 with TRBJ2-5; TRBD2 is a possible D gene (5 bases). Looked up from germline, CDR1 is SGHRS and CDR2 is YFSETQ. The CDR3 contains 13 residues. The V end was cut by 1 base, the J end by 5 bases, with 9 bases between.

This chain joins TRBV19 and TRBJ2-4; TRBD1 matches 7 bases. V shed 10 bases, J shed 0 bases, and the junction held 3 bases outside the gene matches. The CDR3 runs to 13 residues. CDR1 and CDR2 from the germline V gene are LNHDA and SQIVND (reference sequence). The CDR3 bases are TGTGCCACCGGGACAGTAGCCAAAAACATTCAGTACTTC. Translated: CATGTVAKNIQYF.

The V gene is TRBV2, the J gene TRBJ1-4, with 8 bases lining up with TRBD1. Trimming at V came to 6 bases and at J to 7 bases, leaving 7 bases not matched to a gene. Per the germline V gene, CDR1 is SNHLY and CDR2 is FYNNEI. This CDR3 region has 14 residues. The CDR3: CASRTPGGLEKLFF. Written as DNA, the CDR3 is TGTGCCAGCAGGACCCCAGGGGGCCTTGAAAAACTGTTTTTT.

The J gene is TRBJ2-2, the V gene TRBV6-5; D might be TRBD2 (7 bases). CDR1 is MNHEY, CDR2 SVGAGI, per germline. The CDR3 extends over 13 amino acids. V shed 7 bases and J shed 7 bases, with 13 bases lying between them. The CDR3 DNA reads TGTGCCAGCACCTCGGGGGGCATCGGGGAGCTGTTTTTT. As protein: CASTSGGIGELFF.

V usage is TRBV18 and J usage is TRBJ2-5, with TRBD2 matching over 10 bases. J lost 4 bases, V lost 5 bases, and 4 bases had no gene match. The CDR3 is made up of 14 amino acids. Germline V CDR1 and CDR2: KGHSH, LQKENI. The CDR3: CASSSLAGSETQYF. The CDR3 nucleotides are TGTGCCAGCTCATCACTAGCGGGGTCAGAGACCCAGTACTTC.

The chain employs TRBV6-4 and TRBJ2-5; D remains unclear. The CDR3 contains 13 residues. Germline V gene data show CDR1 as MRHNA and CDR2 as SNTAGT. Trimming took 2 bases from V and 5 from J, leaving 9 bases between them. The CDR3, as DNA: TGTGCCAGCAGTGACCCCCCCAGGGAGACCCAGTACTTC. This encodes CASSDPPRETQYF.

This clone occurred a few times. The chain carries TRBV6-2 or TRBV6-3 and TRBJ1-5; D possibly corresponds to TRBD1 (5 bases). V was clipped by 2 bases and J by 3 bases, with 8 bases between them. CDR1 and CDR2 (germline): MNHEY, SVGEGT. The CDR3 length is 14 residues. CDR3 region: CASSYGGANQPQHF. For the CDR3, the DNA is TGTGCCAGCAGTTACGGCGGGGCCAATCAGCCCCAGCATTTT.

This clone was counted between two and nine times. The chain joins TRBV6-5 to TRBJ1-6, with TRBD1 matching 9 bases. Germline V gene lookup returns CDR1 MNHEY and CDR2 SVGAGI. V was clipped by 10 bases and J by 9 bases; unmatched bases: 10. The CDR3 contains 14 residues. The CDR3: CATAEGQGGSPLHF. In DNA form, the CDR3 reads TGTGCCACCGCTGAGGGACAGGGAGGTTCACCCCTCCACTTT.

This sequence joins TRBV3-1 (or the pseudogene TRBV3-2) and TRBJ1-2, with a weak D call TRBD1 (5 bases). CDR1 is LGHDT and CDR2 is YNNKEL in the germline V gene (reference sequence). This CDR3 is 16 amino acids long. Trimming stripped 3 bases from V and 8 bases from J, with 22 bases between. The CDR3 DNA reads TGTGCCAGCAGCCATGAGGACCCAGGGCCTTTGAAGGGCTACACCTTC. Translation: CASSHEDPGPLKGYTF.

The chain uses TRBV30 and TRBJ1-6; weak D call: TRBD1 (5 bases). The CDR3 runs 13 residues. Germline V gives CDR1 GTSNPN, CDR2 SVGIG (reference sequence). V lost 0 bases and J lost 10, with 10 bases in between. The CDR3: CAWSVGAESPLHF. For the CDR3, the DNA is TGTGCCTGGAGTGTAGGGGCGGAATCACCCCTCCACTTT.

The chain combines TRBV7-9 with TRBJ2-1; 10 bases agree with TRBD2. Germline CDR1 reads SEHNR; CDR2 reads FQNEAQ (reference sequence). With V trimmed by 4 bases and J by 5 bases, 14 bases remained unmatched. The CDR3 is made up of 18 amino acids. The CDR3 DNA reads as TGTGCCAGCAGCTCCCACTCTATAGCGGGGGGATGGGACAATGAGCAGTTCTTC. It encodes CASSSHSIAGGWDNEQFF. The full variable domain, completed using reference TRBV7-9 and TRBJ2-1, is DTGVSQNPRHKITKRGQNVTFRCDPISEHNRLYWYRQTLGQGPEFLTYFQNEAQLEKSRLLSDRFSAERPKGSFSTLEIQRTEQGDSAMYLCASSSHSIAGGWDNEQFFGPGTRLTVL.

The rearrangement joins TRBV5-1 to TRBJ2-7; tentative D call: TRBD2 (6 bases). V lost 4 bases and J lost 3, with 14 bases in between. The CDR3 is made up of 14 amino acids. Germline loops: CDR1 SGHRS, CDR2 YFSETQ. The CDR3 nucleotides are TGCGCCAGCAGCCCCACCGGGAGACTCTACGAGCAGTACTTC. This codes for CASSPTGRLYEQYF. The complete variable domain, with remaining parts taken from reference TRBV5-1 and TRBJ2-7, reads KAGVTQTPRYLIKTRGQQVTLSCSPISGHRSVSWYQQTPGQGLQFLFEYFSETQRNKGNFPGRFSGRQFSNSRSEMNVSTLELGDSALYLCASSPTGRLYEQYFGPGTRLTVT.

The chain couples TRBV27 to TRBJ1-5; possibly TRBD1 for D (5 bases). The CDR3 contains 15 residues. Trimming took off 1 base at V and 3 bases at J, with 10 bases between the two ends. Germline V CDR1 and CDR2: MNHEY, SMNVEV (reference sequence). CDR3 amino acids: CASSLFSGNNQPQHF. CDR3 nucleotide sequence: TGTGCCAGCAGTTTATTTTCAGGGAACAATCAGCCCCAGCATTTT.

V is TRBV2 and J is TRBJ1-5; a possible D gene is TRBD1 (5 bases). The CDR3 runs 16 residues. Trimming cost V 2 bases and J 2 bases, with 13 bases left between them. Germline CDR1 and CDR2: SNHLY and FYNNEI. The CDR3 nucleotides read TGTGCCAGCAGTGAAATGGTACAGGCGGGCAATCAGCCCCAGCATTTT. As protein: CASSEMVQAGNQPQHF.

This clone was detected only once. The chain joins TRBV27 to TRBJ1-1, with a tentative D call TRBD1 (6 bases). The CDR3 spans 15 residues. Per the germline V gene, CDR1 is MNHEY and CDR2 is SMNVEV (reference sequence). V lost 0 bases and J 4 bases, leaving 12 bases between the germline ends. The CDR3 region is CASSLSWGRGTEAFF. In DNA, the CDR3 is TGTGCCAGCAGTTTATCTTGGGGGCGAGGCACTGAAGCTTTCTTT.

The chain couples TRBV6-5 to TRBJ1-4; D unclear. CDR1 and CDR2 (germline): MNHEY, SVGAGI. The CDR3 is made up of 15 amino acids. V shed 10 bases and J shed 3 bases, with 18 bases lying between them. CDR3 amino acids: CAISGLIASNEKLFF. The CDR3 bases are TGTGCCATCTCAGGTCTCATTGCTTCTAATGAAAAACTGTTTTTT.

This clone was recorded once. CDR3: CASSSVAGGHYEQYF. In DNA form, the CDR3 reads TGTGCCAGCAGTTCTGTAGCGGGGGGCCACTACGAGCAGTACTTC. The V call is TRBV27, the J call TRBJ2-7, with 10 bases identical to TRBD2. The CDR3 covers 15 residues. Trimming at V came to 4 bases and at J to 3 bases, leaving 6 bases not matched to a gene. The germline V gene has CDR1 MNHEY and CDR2 SMNVEV (reference sequence).

This chain connects TRBV30 to TRBJ1-2; the match to TRBD1 covers 12 bases. Germline CDR1 GTSNPN, CDR2 SVGIG (reference sequence). V lost 3 bases to trimming and J lost 5 bases; unmatched junction nucleotides: 10. This CDR3 contains 16 residues. The CDR3 coding sequence is TGTGCCTGGAGCACCGGGACAGGGGGCGAAGGGTATGGCTACACCTTC. It codes for CAWSTGTGGEGYGYTF.

The chain has TRBV25-1 and TRBJ2-7; 10 nucleotides align to TRBD1. This CDR3 has 14 amino acids. J lost 5 bases, V lost 3 bases, and 4 bases had no gene match. Germline V gives CDR1 MGHDK, CDR2 SYGVNS. CDR3 in DNA: TGTGCCAGCAGTGAGGCGACAGGGGGCGACGAGCAGTACTTC. Amino acid sequence: CASSEATGGDEQYF.

The chain has TRBV6-5 and TRBJ2-1; 10 bases match TRBD1. The CDR3 loop spans 14 amino acids. V was clipped by 6 bases and J by 4 bases; unmatched bases: 3. Germline V gives CDR1 MNHEY, CDR2 SVGAGI. Here the CDR3 reads CASRPGQGYNEQFF. In DNA form, the CDR3 reads TGTGCCAGCAGACCGGGACAGGGGTACAATGAGCAGTTCTTC.

The V and J genes are TRBV6-2 or TRBV6-3 and TRBJ2-7; 7 bases map to TRBD1. The V and J ends lost 2 bases and 2 bases, in that order; junction bases with no gene match: 12. There are 17 residues in the CDR3. In germline, CDR1 is MNHEY, CDR2 SVGEGT. This chain's CDR3 is CASSYPNYRGLPYEQYF. The CDR3 DNA follows: TGTGCCAGCAGTTACCCAAATTACAGGGGTCTTCCCTACGAGCAGTACTTC.

The chain joins TRBV30 to TRBJ1-5; TRBD1 is a possible D gene (6 bases). CDR3 length: 18 amino acids. The ends were cut back, 4 bases at V and 0 bases at J, with 22 bases in the middle. CDR1 is GTSNPN and CDR2 is SVGIG in the germline V gene (reference sequence). In DNA, the CDR3 is TGTGCCTGGACGGGTTTACAGGGAGATAACCCTAGCAATCAGCCCCAGCATTTT. Translation: CAWTGLQGDNPSNQPQHF.

The chain combines TRBV11-2 with TRBJ1-6; TRBD1 matches 7 bases. The CDR3 length is 15 residues. Germline CDR1 SGHAT, CDR2 FQNNGV. Unmatched junction bases numbered 7, after V lost 4 bases and J lost 7 bases. The CDR3 coding sequence is TGTGCCAGCAGCTCCTTGACAGGGCTAAATTCACCCCTCCACTTT. Protein: CASSSLTGLNSPLHF.